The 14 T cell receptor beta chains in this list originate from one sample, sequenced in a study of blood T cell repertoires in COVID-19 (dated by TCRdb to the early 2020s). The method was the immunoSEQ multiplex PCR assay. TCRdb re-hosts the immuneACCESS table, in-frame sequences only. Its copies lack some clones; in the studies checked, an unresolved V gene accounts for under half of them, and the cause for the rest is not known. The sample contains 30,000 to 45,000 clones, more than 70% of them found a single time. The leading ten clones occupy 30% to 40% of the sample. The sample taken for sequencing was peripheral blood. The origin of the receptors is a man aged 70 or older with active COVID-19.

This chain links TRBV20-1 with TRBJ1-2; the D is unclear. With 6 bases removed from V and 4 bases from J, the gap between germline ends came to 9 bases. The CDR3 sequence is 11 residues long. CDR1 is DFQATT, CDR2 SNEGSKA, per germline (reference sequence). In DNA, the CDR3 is TGCAGTGCGTACCGGGGCTATGGCTACACCTTC. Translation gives CSAYRGYGYTF.

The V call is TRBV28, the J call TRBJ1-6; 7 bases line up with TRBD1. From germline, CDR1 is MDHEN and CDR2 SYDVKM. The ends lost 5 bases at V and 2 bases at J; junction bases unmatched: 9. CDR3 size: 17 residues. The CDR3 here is CASSPLSGTAYNSPLHF. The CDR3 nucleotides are TGTGCCAGCAGTCCGCTCTCCGGGACAGCCTATAATTCACCCCTCCACTTT. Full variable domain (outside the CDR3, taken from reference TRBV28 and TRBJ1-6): DVKVTQSSRYLVKRTGEKVFLECVQDMDHENMFWYRQDPGLGLRLIYFSYDVKMKEKGDIPEGYSVSREKKERFSLILESASTNQTSMYLCASSPLSGTAYNSPLHFGNGTRLTVT.

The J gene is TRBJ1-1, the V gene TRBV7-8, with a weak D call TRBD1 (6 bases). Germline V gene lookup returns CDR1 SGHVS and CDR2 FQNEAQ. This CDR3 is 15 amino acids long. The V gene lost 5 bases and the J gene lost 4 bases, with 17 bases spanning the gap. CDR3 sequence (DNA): TGTGCCAGCAGCGGTCACCGGGACATGGGCACTGAAGCTTTCTTT. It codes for CASSGHRDMGTEAFF. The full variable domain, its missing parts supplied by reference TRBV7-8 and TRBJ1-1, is GAGVSQSPRYKVAKRGQDVALRCDPISGHVSLFWYQQALGQGPEFLTYFQNEAQLDKSGLPSDRFFAERPEGSVSTLKIQRTQQEDSAVYLCASSGHRDMGTEAFFGQGTRLTVV.

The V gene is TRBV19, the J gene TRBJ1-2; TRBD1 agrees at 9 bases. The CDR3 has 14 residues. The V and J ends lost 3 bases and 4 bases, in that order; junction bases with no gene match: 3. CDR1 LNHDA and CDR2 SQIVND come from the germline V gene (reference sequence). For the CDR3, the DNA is TGTGCCAGTAGTATTCTGGACAGGGGCTATGGCTACACCTTC. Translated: CASSILDRGYGYTF.

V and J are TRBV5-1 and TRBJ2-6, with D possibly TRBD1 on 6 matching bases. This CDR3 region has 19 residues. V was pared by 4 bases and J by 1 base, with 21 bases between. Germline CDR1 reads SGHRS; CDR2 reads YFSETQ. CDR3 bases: TGCGCCAGCAGCACCCCGGGTGGGGGCGAGTTATCTGGGGCCAACGTCCTGACTTTC. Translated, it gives CASSTPGGGELSGANVLTF.

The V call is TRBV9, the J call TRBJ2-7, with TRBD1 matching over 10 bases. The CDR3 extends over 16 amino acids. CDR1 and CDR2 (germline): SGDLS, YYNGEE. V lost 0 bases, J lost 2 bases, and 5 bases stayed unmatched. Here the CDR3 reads CASSVATGTGAYEQYF. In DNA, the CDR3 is TGTGCCAGCAGCGTAGCTACCGGGACAGGGGCCTACGAGCAGTACTTC.

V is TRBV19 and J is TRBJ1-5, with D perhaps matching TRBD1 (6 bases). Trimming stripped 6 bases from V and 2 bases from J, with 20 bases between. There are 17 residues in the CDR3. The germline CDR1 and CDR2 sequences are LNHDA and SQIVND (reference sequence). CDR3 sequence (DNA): TGTGCCAGTAGCATCCCACAGGGTCGCGTGGGCAATCAGCCCCAGCATTTT. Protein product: CASSIPQGRVGNQPQHF.

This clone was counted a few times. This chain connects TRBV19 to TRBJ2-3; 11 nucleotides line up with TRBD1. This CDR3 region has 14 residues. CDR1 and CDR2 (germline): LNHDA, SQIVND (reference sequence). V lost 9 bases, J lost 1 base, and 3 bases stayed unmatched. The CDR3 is CASRDRGGTDTQYF. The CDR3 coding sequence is TGTGCCAGCAGGGACAGGGGGGGCACAGATACGCAGTATTTT.

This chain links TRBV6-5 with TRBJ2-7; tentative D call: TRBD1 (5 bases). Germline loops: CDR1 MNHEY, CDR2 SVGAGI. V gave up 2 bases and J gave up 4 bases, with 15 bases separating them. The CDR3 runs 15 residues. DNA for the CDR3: TGTGCCAGCAGTTACGGACCTAAAAAGGGGTACGAGCAGTACTTC. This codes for CASSYGPKKGYEQYF.

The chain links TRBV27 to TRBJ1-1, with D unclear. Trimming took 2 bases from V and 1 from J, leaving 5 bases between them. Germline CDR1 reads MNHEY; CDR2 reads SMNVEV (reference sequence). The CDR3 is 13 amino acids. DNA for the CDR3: TGTGCCAGCAGTTTAAACAGGAACACTGAAGCTTTCTTT. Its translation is CASSLNRNTEAFF.

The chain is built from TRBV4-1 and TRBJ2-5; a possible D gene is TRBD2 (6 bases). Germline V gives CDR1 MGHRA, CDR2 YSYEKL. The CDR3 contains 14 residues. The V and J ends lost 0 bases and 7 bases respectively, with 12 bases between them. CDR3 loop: CASSQDLIGGTQYF. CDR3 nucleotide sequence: TGCGCCAGCAGCCAAGATCTCATCGGGGGGACCCAGTACTTC.

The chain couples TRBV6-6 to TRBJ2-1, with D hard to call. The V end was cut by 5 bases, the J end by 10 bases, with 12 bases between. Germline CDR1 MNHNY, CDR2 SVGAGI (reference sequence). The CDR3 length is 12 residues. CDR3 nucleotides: TGTGCCAGCAGTCTCCCTGAGTTCGAGCAGTTCTTC. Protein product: CASSLPEFEQFF.

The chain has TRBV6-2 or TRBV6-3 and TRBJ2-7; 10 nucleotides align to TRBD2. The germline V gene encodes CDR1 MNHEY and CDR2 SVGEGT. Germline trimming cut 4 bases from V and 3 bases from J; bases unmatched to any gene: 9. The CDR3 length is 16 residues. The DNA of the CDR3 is TGTGCCAGCAGTTCGATCCTAGCGGGAGACCGCTACGAGCAGTACTTC. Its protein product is CASSSILAGDRYEQYF.

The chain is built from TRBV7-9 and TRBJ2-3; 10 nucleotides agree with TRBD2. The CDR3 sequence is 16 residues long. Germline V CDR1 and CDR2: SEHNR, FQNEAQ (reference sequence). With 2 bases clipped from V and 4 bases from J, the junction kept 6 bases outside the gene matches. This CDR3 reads CASSLSLAGAPDTQYF. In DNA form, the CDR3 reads TGTGCCAGCAGCTTATCGCTAGCGGGAGCCCCAGATACGCAGTATTTT.